This is a list of T cell receptor beta chains from one sample in a study of blood T cell repertoires in COVID-19. The repertoire was sequenced with immunoSEQ multiplex PCR; TCRdb's copy has only in-frame clones and lacks some. The sample lists about 400,000 clones, more than 85% seen once, with 3% in the top ten. Sequenced material: peripheral blood. The receptors were gathered from a human donor in a cohort sampled during active COVID-19. The CDR3 runs from the conserved cysteine through the conserved F or W. D genes are given only for firm matches. Clone size appears in some rows only: once, few, many, or a class for an expanded clone.

abundance | len | d_gene | j_gene | v_gene | CDR3aa | CDR3nt
. | 18 | . | TRBJ1-2 | TRBV10-1 | CASRPRPRHRYYVHGYTF | TGCGCCAGCAGGCCACGACCACGACACAGGTATTATGTACATGGCTACACCTTC
few | 16 | . | TRBJ1-1 | TRBV9 | CASSEPPTGYNTEAFF | TGTGCCAGCAGCGAGCCCCCGACAGGTTATAACACTGAAGCTTTCTTT
. | 20 | . | TRBJ2-5 | TRBV27 | CASSLVLEGTGEKAQETQYF | TGTGCCAGCAGTTTAGTCTTGGAGGGAACAGGGGAAAAGGCCCAAGAGACCCAGTACTTC
. | 13 | . | TRBJ1-3 | TRBV12-3/TRBV12-4 | CASRQGSGNTIYF | TGTGCCAGCAGACAGGGCTCTGGAAACACCATATATTTT
. | 16 | . | TRBJ2-6 | TRBV30 | CASVLGGGSGANVLTF | TGTGCCTCGGTACTGGGGGGTGGCTCTGGGGCCAACGTCCTGACTTTC
. | 14 | TRBD2 | TRBJ2-3 | TRBV7-2 | CASSGGGSVVAQYF | TGTGCCAGCAGTGGCGGGGGATCGGTGGTTGCGCAGTATTTT
. | 17 | TRBD2 | TRBJ2-4 | TRBV27 | CASSPLGGGKTKNIQYF | TGTGCCAGCAGTCCCCTAGGCGGGGGAAAAACCAAAAACATTCAGTACTTC
. | 13 | TRBD1 | TRBJ1-1 | TRBV2 | CASGQVLNTEAFF | TGTGCCAGCGGACAGGTTTTGAACACTGAAGCTTTCTTT
. | 14 | . | TRBJ1-3 | TRBV7-8 | CASSLDSTGNTIYF | TGTGCCAGCAGCTTAGACTCCACTGGAAACACCATATATTTT
. | 14 | TRBD2 | TRBJ2-7 | TRBV2 | CASVGVVAGGKQYF | TGTGCCAGCGTGGGGGTAGTAGCGGGAGGTAAACAGTACTTC
. | 15 | TRBD2 | TRBJ2-7 | TRBV9 | CASSGGPGGPYEQYF | TGTGCCAGCAGCGGTGGGCCGGGGGGGCCCTACGAGCAGTACTTC
. | 15 | . | TRBJ2-1 | TRBV5-1 | CASSLIGDSYNEQFF | TGCGCCAGCAGCTTGATAGGGGATTCCTACAATGAGCAGTTCTTC
. | 13 | . | TRBJ1-4 | TRBV2 | CANRRLVDEKLFF | TGTGCCAACCGGAGATTGGTGGATGAAAAACTGTTTTTT
. | 18 | TRBD2 | TRBJ2-5 | TRBV5-6 | CASSLEASGDLPQETQYF | TGTGCCAGCAGCTTGGAGGCTAGCGGAGATTTACCGCAAGAGACCCAGTACTTC
few | 17 | TRBD1 | TRBJ1-2 | TRBV19 | CASSIGQTGEVIYGYTF | TGTGCCAGTAGTATCGGGCAGACAGGGGAGGTGATCTATGGCTACACCTTC
. | 15 | . | TRBJ2-3 | TRBV7-3 | CASSFLGGAGDTQYF | TGTGCCAGCAGCTTCCTTGGGGGGGCCGGAGATACGCAGTATTTT
. | 13 | . | TRBJ1-1 | TRBV10-3 | CAISGGKNTEAFF | TGTGCCATCAGCGGGGGGAAGAACACTGAAGCTTTCTTT
many | 15 | . | TRBJ2-7 | TRBV20-1 | CSASRRAVGSYEQYF | TGCAGTGCTAGTCGGCGGGCAGTCGGCTCCTACGAGCAGTACTTC
. | 13 | . | TRBJ1-1 | TRBV12-3/TRBV12-4 | CASSFGPNTEAFF | TGTGCCAGCAGTTTTGGCCCGAACACTGAAGCTTTCTTT
. | 14 | . | TRBJ1-1 | TRBV5-5 | CASSPMARNTEAFF | TGTGCCAGCAGCCCAATGGCAAGGAACACTGAAGCTTTCTTT
few | 14 | . | TRBJ1-6 | TRBV13 | CASSLNSNNSPLHF | TGTGCCAGCAGCTTAAACAGTAATAATTCACCCCTCCACTTT
. | 19 | . | TRBJ1-5 | TRBV21-1 | CASSETEVGQGLGNQPQHF | TGTGCCAGCAGCGAAACCGAGGTGGGACAGGGTTTGGGCAATCAGCCCCAGCATTTT
. | 12 | . | TRBJ2-4 | TRBV6-5 | CASRGPVGIQYF | TGTGCCAGCAGGGGGCCAGTTGGCATTCAGTACTTC
. | 13 | . | TRBJ2-4 | TRBV3-1/TRBV3-2 | CASSQVNNDIQYF | TGTGCCAGCAGCCAAGTAAATAATGACATTCAGTACTTC
. | 18 | . | TRBJ2-1 | TRBV18 | CASSPLSGGGASYNEQFF | TGTGCCAGCTCACCGTTGTCTGGAGGGGGGGCCTCCTACAATGAGCAGTTCTTC
once | 13 | TRBD1 | TRBJ2-7 | TRBV3-1/TRBV3-2 | CASSNQQGDEQYF | TGTGCCAGCAGCAATCAACAGGGGGACGAGCAGTACTTC
. | 14 | TRBD1 | TRBJ2-5 | TRBV5-1 | CASKTGDLQETQYF | TGCGCCAGCAAGACAGGGGACCTTCAAGAGACCCAGTACTTC
. | 13 | . | TRBJ2-3 | TRBV14 | CASSQDLADTQYF | TGTGCCAGCAGCCAAGACCTAGCAGATACGCAGTATTTT
. | 14 | . | TRBJ1-4 | TRBV2 | CASHWRGGIEKLFF | TGTGCCAGCCATTGGAGAGGGGGAATCGAGAAACTGTTTTTT
. | 14 | TRBD1 | TRBJ2-7 | TRBV15 | CATSRLGQGNEQYF | TGTGCCACCAGCCGTCTGGGACAGGGCAACGAGCAGTACTTC
. | 18 | . | TRBJ1-3 | TRBV9 | CASSVATQTPSSGNTIYF | TGTGCCAGCAGCGTAGCAACCCAAACCCCTAGCTCTGGAAACACCATATATTTT
few | 13 | . | TRBJ1-2 | TRBV19 | CASSMDTGPVDTF | TGTGCCAGTAGTATGGATACAGGGCCGGTGGACACCTTC
. | 13 | TRBD1 | TRBJ1-2 | TRBV7-9 | CASSDSGGYGYTF | TGTGCCAGCAGCGACTCAGGGGGCTATGGCTACACCTTC
. | 14 | . | TRBJ2-7 | TRBV19 | CASSIGGLAYEQYF | TGTGCCAGTAGTATCGGGGGACTCGCCTACGAGCAGTACTTC
. | 14 | TRBD2 | TRBJ2-1 | TRBV7-7 | CASSTSGRGNEQFF | TGTGCCAGCAGCACTAGCGGGAGGGGGAATGAGCAGTTCTTC
. | 13 | . | TRBJ2-3 | TRBV12-3/TRBV12-4 | CASSPMVGGTQYF | TGTGCCAGCAGCCCTATGGTTGGTGGTACGCAGTATTTT
. | 14 | . | TRBJ1-4 | TRBV3-1/TRBV3-2 | CASSQDLTNEKLFF | TGTGCCAGCAGCCAAGACCTAACTAATGAAAAACTGTTTTTT
. | 19 | . | TRBJ2-7 | TRBV1 | CTSSPLLGGGGPGCYEQYF | TGCACCAGCAGTCCCTTACTGGGGGGCGGGGGGCCAGGATGCTACGAGCAGTACTTC
. | 15 | . | TRBJ1-3 | TRBV5-6 | CASSTVTGSGNTIYF | TGTGCCAGCAGCACAGTGACAGGCTCTGGAAACACCATATATTTT
. | 15 | TRBD2 | TRBJ2-1 | TRBV7-9 | CASSPTSGGYNEQFF | TGTGCCAGCAGCCCAACTAGCGGGGGGTACAATGAGCAGTTCTTC
. | 15 | TRBD1 | TRBJ1-1 | TRBV19 | CASSNGDRDVMKLFF | TGTGCCAGTAGTAATGGGGACAGAGACGTAATGAAGCTTTTCTTT